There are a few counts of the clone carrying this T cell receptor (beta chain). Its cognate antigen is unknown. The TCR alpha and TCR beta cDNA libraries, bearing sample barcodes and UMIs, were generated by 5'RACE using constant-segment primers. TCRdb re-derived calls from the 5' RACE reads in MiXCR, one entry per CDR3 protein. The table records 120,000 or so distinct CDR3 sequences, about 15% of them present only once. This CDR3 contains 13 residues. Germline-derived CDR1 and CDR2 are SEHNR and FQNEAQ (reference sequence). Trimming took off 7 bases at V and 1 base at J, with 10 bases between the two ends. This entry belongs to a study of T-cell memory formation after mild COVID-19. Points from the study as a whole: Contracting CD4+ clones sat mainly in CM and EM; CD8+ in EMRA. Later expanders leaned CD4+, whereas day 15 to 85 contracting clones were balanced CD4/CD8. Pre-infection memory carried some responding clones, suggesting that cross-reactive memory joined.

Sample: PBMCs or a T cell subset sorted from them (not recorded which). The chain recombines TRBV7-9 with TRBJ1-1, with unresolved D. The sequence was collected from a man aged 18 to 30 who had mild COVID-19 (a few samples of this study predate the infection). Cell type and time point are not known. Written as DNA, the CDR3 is TGTGCCAGCATTAAACAGCCGAACACTGAAGCTTTCTTT. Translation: CASIKQPNTEAFF.